Below, 10 T cell receptor beta chains from the same sample are listed, as sequenced in a study of long-term antiretroviral therapy in people with HIV. Run at survey level, the immunoSEQ assay was version v3.0. Libraries were prepared by immunoSEQ multiplex PCR; TCRdb keeps only in-frame clonotypes and omits some of them. The data show around 30,000 clones, about 85% seen once. The sequences come from unsorted PBMCs, collected 3 years after starting antiretroviral therapy. The receptors originated from a man aged 35-49 years with HIV.

This chain joins TRBV5-6 and TRBJ2-3; 12 bases map to TRBD2. The CDR3 has 15 residues. V lost 4 bases to trimming and J lost 4 bases; unmatched junction nucleotides: 4. Germline V gene sequence: CDR1 SGHDT, CDR2 YYEEEE. CDR3 bases: TGTGCCAGCAGCCCTAGCGGGGGGGCTTCAGATACGCAGTATTTT. Amino acids: CASSPSGGASDTQYF.

The sample holds one count of this clone. This chain joins TRBV30 and TRBJ1-3, with D unresolved. Germline CDR1 and CDR2: GTSNPN and SVGIG (reference sequence). CDR3 length: 13 residues. The ends were cut back, 5 bases at V and 5 bases at J, with 13 bases in the middle. In DNA form, the CDR3 reads TGTGCCTGGGAAGGGAGCGGTAGAAACACCATATATTTT. Its translation is CAWEGSGRNTIYF.

J is TRBJ1-5 and V is TRBV15; D unresolved. Germline V gene sequence: CDR1 LNHNV, CDR2 YYDKDF (reference sequence). V dropped 8 bases and J dropped 3 bases, with 11 bases sitting between them. The CDR3 sequence is 13 residues long. The CDR3 DNA follows: TGTGCCACCCAAATAAGCCCCAATCAGCCCCAGCATTTT. It translates to CATQISPNQPQHF. The full variable domain, rest sourced from reference TRBV15 and TRBJ1-5, is DAMVIQNPRYQVTQFGKPVTLSCSQTLNHNVMYWYQQKSSQAPKLLFHYYDKDFNNEADTPDNFQSRRPNTSFCFLDIRSPGLGDTAMYLCATQISPNQPQHFGDGTRLSIL.

The chain uses TRBV21-1 and TRBJ2-3. TRBV21-1 is a known pseudogene. CDR3 length: 16 residues. Here the CDR3 DNA reads TGTGCCAGCAGGTCACCGGGGCGCTGTAGCACAGATACGCAGTATTTT. Its translation: CASRSPGRCSTDTQYF.

J is TRBJ2-1 and V is TRBV5-4; TRBD2 aligns across 15 bases. This CDR3 has 15 amino acids. Per germline, CDR1 SGHNT and CDR2 YYREEE (reference sequence). Germline trimming cut 2 bases from V and 7 bases from J; bases unmatched to any gene: 1. CDR3 nucleotide sequence: TGTGCCAGCAGCTTCGGACTAGCGGGGGGGAATGAGCAGTTCTTC. Translation gives CASSFGLAGGNEQFF.

The genes are TRBV4-2 and TRBJ1-1; 8 bases are shared with TRBD1. CDR1 and CDR2 (germline): LGHNA, YNFKEQ. This CDR3 spans 15 amino acids. Trimming cost V 0 bases and J 6 bases; bases outside gene matches: 6. The CDR3 is CASSQEGDRPPEAFF. The CDR3 DNA sequence: TGTGCCAGCAGCCAAGAGGGGGACAGGCCTCCTGAAGCTTTCTTT.

This chain connects TRBV9 to TRBJ2-7, with unresolved D. The CDR3 runs to 12 residues. Trimming left V 4 bases short and J 6 bases short, with 11 bases between. Germline V gene sequence: CDR1 SGDLS, CDR2 YYNGEE. The CDR3 coding sequence is TGTGCCAGCAGCCAATACGATTCCGAGCAGTACTTC. This codes for CASSQYDSEQYF.

J is TRBJ1-4 and V is TRBV25-1; 9 nucleotides line up with TRBD1. Germline CDR1 is MGHDK and CDR2 is SYGVNS. The trim removed 2 bases at V and 7 bases at J, leaving 8 bases unmatched. The CDR3 runs 16 residues. CDR3 protein: CASSELGQGLAEKLFF. CDR3 DNA: TGTGCCAGCAGTGAACTTGGACAGGGGTTAGCTGAAAAACTGTTTTTT. Drawing the rest from reference TRBV25-1 and TRBJ1-4, the complete variable domain is EADIYQTPRYLVIGTGKKITLECSQTMGHDKMYWYQQDPGMELHLIHYSYGVNSTEKGDLSSESTVSRIRTEHFPLTLESARPSHTSQYLCASSELGQGLAEKLFFGSGTQLSVL.

The rearrangement uses TRBV30 and TRBJ2-7, with D maybe TRBD2 (6 bases). Trimming pared 4 bases from V and 1 base from J, leaving 11 bases between. The V gene's germline CDR1 is GTSNPN and CDR2 SVGIG (reference sequence). This CDR3 is 13 amino acids long. The CDR3 DNA sequence: TGTGCCTGGACCCTGGGAGGATCCTACGAGCAGTACTTC. As protein: CAWTLGGSYEQYF.

V gene TRBV2 combines with J gene TRBJ1-4, with a tentative D call TRBD1 (5 bases). Trimming stripped 8 bases from V and 13 bases from J, with 20 bases between. CDR3 length: 13 residues. Germline CDR1 and CDR2: SNHLY and FYNNEI. This CDR3 is CASFRDLNTILFF. The CDR3 DNA reads TGTGCCAGCTTCCGGGACTTAAACACGATACTGTTTTTT.